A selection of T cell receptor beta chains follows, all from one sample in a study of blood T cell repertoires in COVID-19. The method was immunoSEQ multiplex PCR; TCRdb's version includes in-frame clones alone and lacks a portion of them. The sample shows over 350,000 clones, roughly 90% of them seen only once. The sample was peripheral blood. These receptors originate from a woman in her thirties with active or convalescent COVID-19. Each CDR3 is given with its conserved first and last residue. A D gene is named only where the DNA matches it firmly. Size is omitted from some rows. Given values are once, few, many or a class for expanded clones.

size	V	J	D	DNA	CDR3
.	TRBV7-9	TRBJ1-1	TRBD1	TGTGCCAGCAGCATTGGGACAGCTGAAGCTTTCTTT	CASSIGTAEAFF
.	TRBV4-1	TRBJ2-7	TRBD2	TGCGCCAGCAGCCAAGATTCGGAAGGGCCCGGGGAGGGTACCTACGAGCAGTACTTC	CASSQDSEGPGEGTYEQYF
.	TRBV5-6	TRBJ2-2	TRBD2	TGTGCCAGCAGCTTCGGGACTAGCGGGGGTACCGGGGAGCTGTTTTTT	CASSFGTSGGTGELFF
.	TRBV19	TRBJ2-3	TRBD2	TGTGCCAGTAGTAATAGCGGGGGGGTGATAGATACGCAGTATTTT	CASSNSGGVIDTQYF
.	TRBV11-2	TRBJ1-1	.	TGTGCCAGCAGTGTAGACAGGAACACTGAAGCTTTCTTT	CASSVDRNTEAFF
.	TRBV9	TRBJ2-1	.	TGTGCCAGCAGCGTAGGGGGAGCTTACAATGAGCAGTTCTTC	CASSVGGAYNEQFF
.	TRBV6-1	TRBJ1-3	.	TGTGCCAGCAGTGAAGCACCCGGGACTGGAAACACCATATATTTT	CASSEAPGTGNTIYF
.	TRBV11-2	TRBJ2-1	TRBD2	TGTGCCAGCAGCTCCGGGACTAGCGGGAGTTTTGACAATGAGCAGTTCTTC	CASSSGTSGSFDNEQFF
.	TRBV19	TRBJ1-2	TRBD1	TGTGCCAGTAGCATGACAGGGGATTTGGGTGGCTACACCTTC	CASSMTGDLGGYTF
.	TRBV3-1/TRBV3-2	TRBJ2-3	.	TGTGCCAGCAGCCAAGATCCCGCGGGGGCTTACACAGATACGCAGTATTTT	CASSQDPAGAYTDTQYF
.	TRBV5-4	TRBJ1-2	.	TGTGCCAGCAGCATGCCTAGTGGGTATGGCTACACCTTC	CASSMPSGYGYTF
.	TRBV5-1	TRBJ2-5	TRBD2	TGCGCCAGCAGTTTCGGAGCGGGAGGGCAAGAGACCCAGTACTTC	CASSFGAGGQETQYF
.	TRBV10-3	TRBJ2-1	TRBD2	TGTGCCATCAGTGATCCGGGACTAGCGGTTCGTCAGGATGAGCAGTTCTTC	CAISDPGLAVRQDEQFF
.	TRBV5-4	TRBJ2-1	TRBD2	TGTGCCAGCAGCCCCGGGACTAGCGGGACGAACCAGCAGTTCTTC	CASSPGTSGTNQQFF
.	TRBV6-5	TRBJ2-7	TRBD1	TGTGCCACCGGGACAGGCAATTACGAGCAGTACTTC	CATGTGNYEQYF
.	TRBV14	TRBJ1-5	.	TGTGCCAGCAGCCAGGACAGTTATCAGCCCCAGCATTTT	CASSQDSYQPQHF
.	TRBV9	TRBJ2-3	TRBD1	TGTGCCAGCACCTCGACAGGGGGCGGAATGGATACGCAGTATTTT	CASTSTGGGMDTQYF
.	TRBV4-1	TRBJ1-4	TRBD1	TGCGCCAGCAGTAAGACAGGGACATCCTTCGAAAAACTGTTTTTT	CASSKTGTSFEKLFF
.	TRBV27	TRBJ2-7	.	TGTGCCAGCAGTGGGTGGGGGGATGGCTCGTCCTACGAGCAGTACTTC	CASSGWGDGSSYEQYF
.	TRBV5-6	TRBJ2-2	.	TGTGCCAGCAGCTTGGACAGGAACACCGGGGAGCTGTTTTTT	CASSLDRNTGELFF
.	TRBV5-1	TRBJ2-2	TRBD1	TGCGCCAGCAGCGAGGGGCAGGGGGCGGCTTTAGCCGGGGAGCTGTTTTTT	CASSEGQGAALAGELFF
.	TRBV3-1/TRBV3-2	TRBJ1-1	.	TGTGCCAGTCGGGAGAGGGGGAACACTGAAGCTTTCTTT	CASRERGNTEAFF
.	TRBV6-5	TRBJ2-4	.	TGTGCCAGCACACGAGAAGCCAAAAACATTCAGTACTTC	CASTREAKNIQYF
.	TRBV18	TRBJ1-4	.	TGTGCCAGCTCACCACCGGCGGGGTTTCTGTTTTTT	CASSPPAGFLFF
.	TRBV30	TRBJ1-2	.	TGTGCCTGGAGTGTGGGGGGTGGCTACACCTTC	CAWSVGGGYTF
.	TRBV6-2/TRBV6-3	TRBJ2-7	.	TGTGCCAGCAGTTACGGACATAACTACGAGCAGTACTTC	CASSYGHNYEQYF
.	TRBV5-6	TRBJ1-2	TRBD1	TGTGCCAGCAGTCCAGGGGGCCTCAACTATGGCTACACCTTC	CASSPGGLNYGYTF
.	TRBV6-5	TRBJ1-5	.	TGTGCCAGCAGAGCAGGGGTGACGGCTCAGCCCCAGCATTTT	CASRAGVTAQPQHF
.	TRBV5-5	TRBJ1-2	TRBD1	TGTGCCAGCAGCGAAGCGGGACAGGGTTATTATGGCTACACCTTC	CASSEAGQGYYGYTF
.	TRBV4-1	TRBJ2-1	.	TGCGCCAGCAGCCAAGACCTTGGGAGCTCCTACAATGAGCAGTTCTTC	CASSQDLGSSYNEQFF
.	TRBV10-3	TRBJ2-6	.	TGTGCCATCAGTGAATTGGCGGGGTCTGGGGCCAACGTCCTGACTTTC	CAISELAGSGANVLTF
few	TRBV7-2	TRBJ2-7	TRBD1	TGTGCCAGCAGCTTAGTGGCAGGGGGAGCCTACGAGCAGTACTTC	CASSLVAGGAYEQYF
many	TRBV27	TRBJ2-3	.	TGTGCCAGCATACCAGTCATTATTAGCACAGATACGCAGTATTTT	CASIPVIISTDTQYF
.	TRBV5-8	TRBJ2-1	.	TGTGCCAGCAGCTTGAGGGGGTATGAGCAGTTCTTC	CASSLRGYEQFF
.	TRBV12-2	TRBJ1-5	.	TGTGCAAGTCGCTTAACCTGGGGGGACAGGGCCAACAATCAGCCCCAGCATTTT	CASRLTWGDRANNQPQHF
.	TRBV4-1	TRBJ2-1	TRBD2	TGCGCCAGCAGCCGAGGACTAGCGGACGGATACAATGAGCAGTTCTTC	CASSRGLADGYNEQFF
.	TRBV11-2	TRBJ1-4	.	TGTGCCAGCAGCTTAGTACTCGGACACCTGGCAACTAATGAAAAACTGTTTTTT	CASSLVLGHLATNEKLFF
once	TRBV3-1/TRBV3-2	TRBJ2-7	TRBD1	TGTGCCAGCAGCCAAACCAGGGGGCTCGAGCAGTACTTC	CASSQTRGLEQYF
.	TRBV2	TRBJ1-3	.	TGTGCCAGCGCCGACAGCCTGTCTGGAAACACCATATATTTT	CASADSLSGNTIYF
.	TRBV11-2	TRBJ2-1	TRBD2	TGTGCCAGCAGCTTAGCACTAGCGGTTGTAGGTGAGCAGTTCTTC	CASSLALAVVGEQFF
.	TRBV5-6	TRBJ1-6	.	TGTGCCAGCAGCTCAGTCGACAGCGAATTGTCACCCCTCCACTTT	CASSSVDSELSPLHF
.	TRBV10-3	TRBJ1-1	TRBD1	TGTGCCATCGCGGGGACCGGACAGGGGCGTTGGGAAGCTTTCTTT	CAIAGTGQGRWEAFF
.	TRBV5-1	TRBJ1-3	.	TGCGCCAGCAGCGCAATCGGGACATTTGGAAACACCATATATTTT	CASSAIGTFGNTIYF
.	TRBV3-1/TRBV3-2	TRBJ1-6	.	TGTGCCAGCAGCGATCCACAAATTGGGGCTGCGGCAGTTCATAATTCACCCCTCCACTTT	CASSDPQIGAAAVHNSPLHF
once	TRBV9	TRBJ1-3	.	TGTGCCAGCAGCGTACAGGGCTCTGGAAACACCATATATTTT	CASSVQGSGNTIYF
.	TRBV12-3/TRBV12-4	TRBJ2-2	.	TGTGCCAGCAGTTTGACATACACCGGGGAGCTGTTTTTT	CASSLTYTGELFF
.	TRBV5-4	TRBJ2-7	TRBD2	TGTGCCAGCAGCTTTAGCGGGAGTCCGGCCTACGAGCAGTACTTC	CASSFSGSPAYEQYF
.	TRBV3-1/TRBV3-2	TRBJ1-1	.	TGTGCCAGCAGCCAAGTACAGGGAGGGTCTGAAGCTTTCTTT	CASSQVQGGSEAFF
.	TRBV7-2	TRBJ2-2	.	TGTGCCAGCAGCTTAGACGGTAGGGGTCCCGGGGAGCTGTTTTTT	CASSLDGRGPGELFF
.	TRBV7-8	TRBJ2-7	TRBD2	TGTGCCAGCAGCGGGACTAGCGGGAGGGCCGGCGAGCAGTACTTC	CASSGTSGRAGEQYF
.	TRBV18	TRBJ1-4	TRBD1	TGTGCCAGCTCACCCTCCGAGGGACAGCTTTTTGAAAAACTGTTTTTT	CASSPSEGQLFEKLFF
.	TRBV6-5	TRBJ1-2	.	TGTGCCAGCAAACGGGACTCTGGCTATGGCTACACCTTC	CASKRDSGYGYTF
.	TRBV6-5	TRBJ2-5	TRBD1	TGTGCCAGCAGGACAGGGTACGGAGAGACCCAGTACTTC	CASRTGYGETQYF
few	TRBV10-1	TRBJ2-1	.	TGCGCCAGCAGTGATGGGCAGTACAATGAGCAGTTCTTC	CASSDGQYNEQFF
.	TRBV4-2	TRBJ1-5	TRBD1	TGTGCCAGCAGCCAGGACAGGAGTAGCAATCAGCCCCAGCATTTT	CASSQDRSSNQPQHF
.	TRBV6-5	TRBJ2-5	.	TGTGCCAGCAGATCGGGACTAGAGACCCAGTACTTC	CASRSGLETQYF
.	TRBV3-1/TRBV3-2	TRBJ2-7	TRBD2	TGTGCCAGCAGCCAAGCACTAGCGGGAGAGGGCTACGAGCAGTACTTC	CASSQALAGEGYEQYF
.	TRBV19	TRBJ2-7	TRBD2	TGTGCCAGCGGGACTAGCGGATACGAGCAGTACTTC	CASGTSGYEQYF
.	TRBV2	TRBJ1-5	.	TGTGCCAGCAGTGAGCGCACGTTTAGCAATCAGCCCCAGCATTTT	CASSERTFSNQPQHF